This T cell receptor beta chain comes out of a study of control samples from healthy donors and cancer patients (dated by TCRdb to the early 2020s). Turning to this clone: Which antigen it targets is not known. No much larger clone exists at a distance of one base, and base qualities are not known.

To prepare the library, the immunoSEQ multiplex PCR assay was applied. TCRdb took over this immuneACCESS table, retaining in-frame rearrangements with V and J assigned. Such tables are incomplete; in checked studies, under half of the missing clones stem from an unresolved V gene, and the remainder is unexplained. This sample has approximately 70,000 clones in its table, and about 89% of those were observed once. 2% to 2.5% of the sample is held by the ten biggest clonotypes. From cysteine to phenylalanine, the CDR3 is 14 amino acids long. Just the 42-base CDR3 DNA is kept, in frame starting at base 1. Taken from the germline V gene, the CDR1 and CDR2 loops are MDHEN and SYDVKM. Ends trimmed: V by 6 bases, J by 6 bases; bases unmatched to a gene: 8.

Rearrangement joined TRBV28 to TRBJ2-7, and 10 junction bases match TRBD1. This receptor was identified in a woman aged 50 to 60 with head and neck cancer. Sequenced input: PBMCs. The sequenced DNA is TGTGCCAGCAGGAAAGACAGGGGGCCGCGCGAGCAGTACTTC. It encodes CASRKDRGPREQYF.